These 4 T cell receptor beta chains originate from one sample sequenced in a study of human T cells and chemical hapten exposure. Using its own MiXCR run on the 5' RACE reads, TCRdb lists one record per CDR3 protein. The table shows about 81,000 distinct CDR3 sequences, with 7.7% occurring only once. The template was total RNA from unfractionated whole blood. These receptors all stem from a male donor in good health.

The chain carries TRBV29-1 and TRBJ2-7, with D possibly matching TRBD1 (6 bases). The V end was cut by 4 bases, the J end by 3 bases, with 10 bases between. CDR1 SQVTM and CDR2 ANQGSEA come from the germline V gene. This CDR3 contains 12 residues. The chain's CDR3 is CSVVQGYYEQYF. For the CDR3, the DNA is TGCAGCGTTGTTCAGGGGTACTACGAGCAGTACTTC.

This clonotype showed up many times. V is TRBV5-1 and J is TRBJ2-1; D is unclear. The CDR3 runs to 13 residues. Trimming cost V 4 bases and J 10 bases, with 15 bases left between them. Germline V CDR1 and CDR2: SGHRS, YFSETQ. In DNA form, the CDR3 reads TGCGCCAGCAGCGGGAACTACCCTCAAGAGCAGTTCTTC. It is translated as CASSGNYPQEQFF.

This clonotype turned up a few times. This may stem from a read error, because a much larger clone lies one nucleotide away. This chain connects TRBV29-1 to TRBJ2-5; 8 bases agree with TRBD2. The CDR3 has 13 residues. Losses at the gene ends were 7 bases for V and 4 bases for J; bases not matched to a gene: 8. CDR1 and CDR2 from the germline V gene are SQVTM and ANQGSEA. The CDR3 loop is CSAARGGGETQYF. The CDR3 region has the DNA TGCAGCGCCGCCCGGGGGGGAGGAGAGACCCAGTACTTC.

This chain links TRBV6-5 with TRBJ1-6; 9 bases fit TRBD1. The CDR3 totals 16 residues. CDR1 and CDR2 from the germline V gene are MNHEY and SVGAGI. Trimming removed 6 bases from V and 7 bases from J; junction bases left unmatched: 10. The CDR3 here is CASRRRTGAGNSPLHF. CDR3 in DNA: TGTGCCAGCAGAAGACGGACAGGGGCGGGGAATTCACCCCTCCACTTT.